This TCR beta chain was documented in a study of blood T cells in healthy people across ages (dated by TCRdb to between 2014 and 2017). About the investigation overall: In model experiments, template switching captured about one uniquely barcoded TCR beta cDNA molecule for every two T cells. Age-related changes in TCR beta repertoire diversity were measured in the study by deep sequencing normalized with unique cDNA molecular identifiers. Four age groups were formed from the donors: young (average approximately 17 years), middle-aged (less than 40), aged (under 70) and long-lived (approximately 80). To avoid experimental bias, donors of different ages were spread randomly across the sequencing lanes. Using the same blood draw, the study looked at two additional independent replicas of 1 million unique cDNA reads for two donors, one aged 18 to 30 and the other aged 80 or older. The paper's findings and limits, for the study overall: Since profiling was done on bulk unsorted PBMCs, naive and antigen-experienced compartments could not be conclusively compared. Estimates of total diversity based on one million sequenced T cells were considered lower bounds and underestimates. Observed TCR beta diversity correlated strongly with the percentage of naive T cells measured by flow cytometry. Because the CMV infection status of the donors was unknown, age-related changes in expanded clonotypes may potentially have been confounded. Compared with the aged group, the long-lived group had more naive CD4+ T cells, fewer expanded clones and increased TCR diversity, suggesting age selection. Observed TCR beta diversity per million T cells fell roughly linearly with age, and a significant reduction was already apparent by age around 40.

To prepare the library, 5' RACE was applied. TCRdb lists the instrument as Illumina HiSeq 2500. A second PCR of 7 to 11 cycles was performed with a sample-barcoded 5' primer and a J-beta primer mix. A template-switch 5' adaptor carrying 12 random nucleotides introduced a unique molecular identifier onto each TCR beta cDNA molecule. Each sample yielded at least 3 million CDR3-containing paired-end reads. First-strand cDNA synthesis was performed from all RNA using the Mint cDNA synthesis kit, with priming by a TRBC-specific oligonucleotide. All cDNA was treated with uracil-DNA glycosylase and then went through a first 18-cycle PCR with the universal primers M1SS and BC2_uni_R. The original methods were these. Each sample was normalized by randomly selecting 1 million high-quality reads, each carrying a distinct molecular identifier. Reads with shared molecular identifiers were discarded instead of being binned into consensus sequences. MiTCR, run with a Q25 quality threshold and the strictest error-elimination algorithm, handled CDR3 identification, clonotype clustering and error correction. Lower-bound total TCR beta diversity was estimated with a nonparametric unseen species model using Euler transformation. The public reads were reprocessed in TCRdb via fastp at Q25 and MiXCR, keeping in-frame beta chains. Identical CDR3 proteins give one entry, which carries the most common genes and DNA. These V and J calls originate from TCRdb's pipeline instead of the authors' own analysis. The sample has over a million distinct CDR3 sequences on record, 45% of them singletons. The ten biggest clones cover over 15% of the sample.

Systemically healthy Caucasian individuals from Russia, 35 to 50 in total and aged about 6 to 100 years, were included as donors. Ten milliliters of peripheral blood were drawn from each donor into EDTA-treated Vacutainer tubes. Ficoll-Paque density-gradient centrifugation was used to isolate PBMCs, with at least 7 million per sample. Total RNA was extracted from PBMCs with Trizol reagent, with at least 5.5 micrograms obtained per sample. For every donor, an aliquot of PBMCs went through flow cytometry to measure the percentages of naive CD45RAhigh/CD27high T cells. This clonotype was found a few times. It has no known antigen specificity. Base qualities are not provided; no much larger clone lies one nucleotide away. The germline V gene (reference sequence) gives CDR1 as DFQATT and CDR2 as SNEGSKA. Unmatched junction bases come to 10, with V trimmed by 5 bases and J by 11 bases. The CDR3 sequence holds 13 residues, the cysteine and phenylalanine included. The retained sequence is limited to the CDR3, 39 bases, with the frame set at the first base.

Sequenced sample: blood. In this chain, TRBV20-1 is recombined with TRBJ2-1; 9 of the junction bases match TRBD2. This receptor was identified in a woman aged 55-69 years in good health. The CDR3 region reads CSAEGLARLKQFF. The bases read TGCAGTGCTGAAGGACTAGCGAGACTCAAGCAGTTCTTC.